This TCR beta chain was observed in a study of cytomegalovirus exposure and HLA in healthy donors. Across the study: An early data release held around 80 million unique TCRs from HLA-typed donors. Study conclusions and caveats: The Asian-associated ancestry cluster reportedly had fewer N-insertions than the roughly 720-donor mean in a later analysis.

Comments on this clone: Its target is not known.

It was with 60 Vbeta and 13 Jbeta primers that the PCR ran. The protocol was immunoSEQ multiplex PCR, while the TCRdb copy is restricted to in-frame clones and leaves out a portion. This sample has about 180,000 clones, with roughly 79% found just once. Trimming removed 4 bases from V and 1 base from J; junction bases left unmatched: 6. This CDR3 contains 16 residues. Germline lookup yields CDR1 MNHEY and CDR2 SMNVEV (reference sequence). The TCR was taken from a male donor in good health and CMV-seronegative. The chain is built from TRBV27 and TRBJ2-2; 7 bases are a match to TRBD1. Sequenced: PBMCs. CDR3 sequence: CASSSSGGRNTGELFF. In DNA form, the CDR3 reads TGTGCCAGCAGTTCCTCAGGGGGTAGGAACACCGGGGAGCTGTTTTTT.